The TCR beta chain under discussion was sequenced for a study of shared clonotypes between healthy human individuals. General study results and limits: Clonotype sharing among donors likely depends on sequencing depth.

Germline CDR1 is SGHAT and CDR2 is FQNNGV. J was trimmed by 6 bases and V by 5 bases; bases with no gene match: 4. CDR3 length equals 13 residues. Genomic DNA came from about 95 million PBMCs in unsorted samples. Genomic DNA per cell subset filled all wells of several immunoSEQ plates. Spread over ten immunoSEQ deep assay plates, unsorted PBMC DNA underwent sequencing. This table comes from immunoSEQ multiplex PCR, and its TCRdb copy is limited to in-frame clones, with some not included. The sample holds about 480,000 clones, approximately 79% seen once. This clone was found a few times. The antigen is undetermined.

This TCR was recovered from a woman between 40 and 55 years old in good health. Some clones in this sample may be carry-over from other donors' samples. The source material was PBMCs. The chain joins TRBV11-2 to TRBJ1-1; the match to TRBD1 covers 9 bases. CDR3 in amino acids: CASSGTGFAEAFF. The CDR3 DNA sequence: TGTGCCAGCAGCGGGACAGGGTTCGCTGAAGCTTTCTTT.